The TCR beta chain described here comes from a study of shared clonotypes between healthy human individuals. This clone came up a few times. This CDR3 is built from 15 residues. Germline CDR1 and CDR2: MGHRA and YSYEKL. With 6 bases clipped from V and 6 bases from J, the junction kept 6 bases outside the gene matches. Only in-frame clones appear in the TCRdb table, and some are missing; sequencing was by immunoSEQ multiplex PCR. The repertoire consists of around 530,000 clones, with around three quarters occurring once and the leading ten covering about 12%. Sample: PBMCs. This TCR derives from a woman aged 40 to 55 in good health. Some clones in this sample may be carry-over from other donors' samples. The gene calls are TRBV4-1 and TRBJ2-1; 12 bases are a match to TRBD2. The CDR3 DNA follows: TGCGCCAGCAGGCCGGGACTAGCGGGTTCCAATGAGCAGTTCTTC. Its translation: CASRPGLAGSNEQFF.